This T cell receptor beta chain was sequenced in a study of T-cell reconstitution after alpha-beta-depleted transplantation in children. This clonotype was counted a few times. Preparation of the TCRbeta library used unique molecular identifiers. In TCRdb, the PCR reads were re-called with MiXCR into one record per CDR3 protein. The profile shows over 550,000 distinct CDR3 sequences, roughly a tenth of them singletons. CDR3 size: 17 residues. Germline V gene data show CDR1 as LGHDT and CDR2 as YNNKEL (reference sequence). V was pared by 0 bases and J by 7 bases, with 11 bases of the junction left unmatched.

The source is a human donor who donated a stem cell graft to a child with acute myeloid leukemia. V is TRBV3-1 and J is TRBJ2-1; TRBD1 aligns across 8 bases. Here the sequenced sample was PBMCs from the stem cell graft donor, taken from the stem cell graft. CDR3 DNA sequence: TGTGCCAGCAGCCAAGAGTGTGAGGACAGGGCAGTTAATGAGCAGTTCTTC. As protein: CASSQECEDRAVNEQFF.